The 28 T cell receptor beta chains below come from one sample, sequenced in a study of shared T cell receptors in the human thymus. Profiling relied on immunoSEQ multiplex PCR, and the TCRdb table lists in-frame clones only, not all of them. In the table there are hundreds of thousands of clones, over 75% of which are singletons. These data also featured in a second study, about human thymus T cells.

Sequencing was performed on thymocytes. Source of these receptors: a boy under two years old with a congenital heart defect.

J is TRBJ2-3 and V is TRBV5-4; 8 bases align to TRBD2. With V trimmed by 4 bases and J by 1 base, 17 bases remained unmatched. Germline V CDR1 and CDR2: SGHNT, YYREEE (reference sequence). The CDR3 length is 19 residues. Here the CDR3 DNA reads TGTGCCAGCAGCCCATGGGGACCTGCGCGGGAGGACCGCACAGATACGCAGTATTTT. Its protein product is CASSPWGPAREDRTDTQYF.

This clone was observed a few times. The chain links TRBV6-6 to TRBJ1-1, with D maybe TRBD1 (6 bases). This CDR3 is built from 13 residues. Trimming removed 4 bases from V and 6 bases from J, with 12 bases in between. Germline CDR1 is MNHNY and CDR2 is SVGAGI (reference sequence). This CDR3 is CASSSTGSPEAFF. The CDR3 coding sequence is TGTGCCAGCAGTTCCACAGGGTCCCCTGAAGCTTTCTTT.

The rearrangement joins TRBV30 to TRBJ2-1; 7 nucleotides match TRBD1. Germline CDR1 reads GTSNPN; CDR2 reads SVGIG (reference sequence). There are 12 residues in the CDR3. Unmatched junction bases numbered 1, after V lost 3 bases and J lost 5 bases. CDR3 sequence (DNA): TGTGCCTGGAGGGGACAGCACAATGAGCAGTTCTTC. Amino acids: CAWRGQHNEQFF.

This rearrangement joins TRBV27 to TRBJ2-2; D is unresolved. Trimming pared 5 bases from V and 3 bases from J, leaving 4 bases between. The CDR3 length is 12 residues. The germline gives CDR1 MNHEY, CDR2 SMNVEV (reference sequence). In DNA form, the CDR3 reads TGTGCCAGCAGTGGGCACACCGGGGAGCTGTTTTTT. It encodes CASSGHTGELFF.

This chain joins TRBV10-2 and TRBJ1-2, with D perhaps matching TRBD1 (5 bases). CDR1 is WSHSY, CDR2 SAAADI, per germline. The CDR3 is 14 residues long. V gave up 0 bases and J gave up 7 bases, with 12 bases separating them. The CDR3 protein is CASSESLGVGGYTF. The CDR3 DNA reads TGCGCCAGCAGTGAGTCGTTAGGGGTCGGTGGCTACACCTTC.

Details on this clone: The identical CDR3 is also encoded by other nucleotide sequences in the sample. The rearrangement joins TRBV20-1 to TRBJ1-6, with no clear D. Looked up from germline, CDR1 is DFQATT and CDR2 is SNEGSKA (reference sequence). This CDR3 spans 10 amino acids. The V end was cut by 3 bases, the J end by 13 bases, with 7 bases between. CDR3 protein: CSARESPLHF. The DNA of the CDR3 is TGCAGTGCTAGGGAGTCCCCCCTCCACTTT.

The rearrangement joins TRBV7-8 to TRBJ1-4; perhaps TRBD1 as D (5 bases). The V gene's germline CDR1 is SGHVS and CDR2 FQNEAQ. The CDR3 has 19 amino acids. The V end lost 4 bases, the J end lost 0 bases, and 21 bases lay between the germline ends. The CDR3 DNA reads as TGTGCCAGCAGCTACCGGGGGATAACCCTCTTTGCAACTAATGAAAAACTGTTTTTT. It specifies CASSYRGITLFATNEKLFF.

This clone was picked up one time. The chain combines TRBV2 with TRBJ1-1, with D unresolved. The germline V gene has CDR1 SNHLY and CDR2 FYNNEI. The ends were cut back, 3 bases at V and 7 bases at J, with 9 bases in the middle. The CDR3 is 12 amino acids. In DNA, the CDR3 is TGTGCCAGCAGTGATCGAGGGTTTGAAGCTTTCTTT. Amino acid sequence: CASSDRGFEAFF.

This chain links TRBV5-1 with TRBJ1-2, with D perhaps TRBD1 (6 bases). There are 16 residues in the CDR3. Trimming shortened V by 1 base and J by 4 bases, and 17 bases separated the two germline ends. The germline CDR1 and CDR2 sequences are SGHRS and YFSETQ. CDR3 nucleotides: TGCGCCAGCAGCTTGCAGTCCTCAGGGGTTAGCTATGGCTACACCTTC. It translates to CASSLQSSGVSYGYTF.

The genes are TRBV4-2 and TRBJ2-1; 7 bases line up with TRBD1. The CDR3 is 16 amino acids. Germline-derived CDR1 and CDR2 are LGHNA and YNFKEQ. V was clipped by 1 base and J by 2 bases; unmatched bases: 5. The CDR3 bases are TGTGCCAGCAGCCAAGCGGTAAGGGGGCCCTACAATGAGCAGTTCTTC. Translated: CASSQAVRGPYNEQFF.

In its sample, this clone was seen a few times. This chain links TRBV6-6 with TRBJ2-7; the match to TRBD1 covers 10 bases. Germline CDR1 and CDR2: MNHNY and SVGAGI (reference sequence). J gave up 5 bases and V 6 bases, and 7 bases lay outside the gene matches. The CDR3 is 14 amino acids. CDR3 region: CASSRGQGSNEQYF. The CDR3 DNA follows: TGTGCCAGCAGCCGGGGACAGGGGAGCAACGAGCAGTACTTC.

The V call is TRBV29-1, the J call TRBJ2-5; 9 nucleotides agree with TRBD1. Germline values: CDR1 SQVTM, CDR2 ANQGSEA. V trimming: 7 bases; J trimming: 5 bases; junction bases outside the gene matches: 17. This CDR3 region has 16 residues. CDR3 protein: CSAVKLDRGVVETQYF. DNA of the CDR3: TGCAGCGCTGTAAAATTAGACAGGGGGGTGGTGGAGACCCAGTACTTC. Looking up the rest from reference TRBV29-1 and TRBJ2-5 gives the full variable domain: SAVISQKPSRDICQRGTSLTIQCQVDSQVTMMFWYRQQPGQSLTLIATANQGSEATYESGFVIDKFPISRPNLTFSTLTVSNMSPEDSSIYLCSAVKLDRGVVETQYFGPGTRLLVL.

The rearrangement uses TRBV12-5 and TRBJ1-2; possibly TRBD1 for D (6 bases). The CDR3 consists of 12 residues. V gave up 5 bases and J gave up 3 bases, with 7 bases separating them. Germline values: CDR1 LGHNT, CDR2 FRNRAP. The CDR3 DNA follows: TGTGCTAGTGGTCGGACAGACTATGGCTACACCTTC. It translates to CASGRTDYGYTF. Using reference TRBV12-5 and TRBJ1-2 for the parts outside the CDR3, the full variable domain is DARVTQTPRHKVTEMGQEVTMRCQPILGHNTVFWYRQTMMQGLELLAYFRNRAPLDDSGMPKDRFSAEMPDATLATLKIQPSEPRDSAVYFCASGRTDYGYTFGSGTRLTVV.

This clone appeared once. An end of the junction differs from the germline gene, which may be a read error. This same CDR3 is encoded by further DNA sequences in the sample. The J gene is TRBJ1-2, the V gene TRBV29-1, with 7 bases aligning to TRBD1. The CDR3 totals 11 residues. CDR1 and CDR2 from the germline V gene are SQVTM and ANQGSEA. This chain's CDR3 is CSVGQRGGYTF. The CDR3 region has the DNA TGCAGCGTGGGACAGAGGGGCGGCTACACCTTT.

Remarks on this clone: Other nucleotide sequences from this sample produce the same CDR3. The chain couples TRBV14 to TRBJ2-7; 7 bases fit TRBD1. V dropped 3 bases and J dropped 0; count of bases not matched to a gene: 5. The germline gives CDR1 SGHDN, CDR2 FVKESK. This CDR3 is built from 15 residues. CDR3 residues: CASSQGTASSYEQYF. The DNA for the CDR3 is TGTGCCAGCAGCCAGGGGACAGCTAGCTCCTACGAGCAGTACTTC.

The J gene is TRBJ2-7, the V gene TRBV14; 10 nucleotides match TRBD2. J was trimmed by 3 bases and V by 4 bases; bases with no gene match: 6. Germline CDR1 SGHDN, CDR2 FVKESK. CDR3 length equals 15 residues. The CDR3 loop reads CASSPAASGGYEQYF. CDR3 DNA: TGTGCCAGCAGCCCAGCCGCTAGCGGGGGCTACGAGCAGTACTTC.

V gene TRBV6-1 combines with J gene TRBJ1-2; D remains unclear. Germline CDR1 is MNHNS and CDR2 is SASEGT. V lost 6 bases, J lost 6 bases, and 8 bases lay in between. CDR3 length: 11 amino acids. CDR3 loop: CASRTSDGYTF. The CDR3 DNA reads TGTGCCAGCAGAACATCCGATGGCTACACCTTC.

In this sample, this clone turned up a few times. J is TRBJ1-5 and V is TRBV5-8; D is perhaps TRBD1 (5 bases). V was pared by 4 bases and J by 3 bases, with 14 bases between. The V gene's germline CDR1 is SGHTS and CDR2 YDEGEE. There are 15 residues in the CDR3. The CDR3 is CASSQGRGDNQPQHF. The CDR3 DNA reads TGTGCCAGCAGCCAGGGTAGGGGTGACAATCAGCCCCAGCATTTT. Variable domain in full (rest from reference TRBV5-8 and TRBJ1-5): EAGVTQSPTHLIKTRGQQATLRCSPISGHTSVYWYQQALGLGLQFLLWYDEGEERNRGNFPPRFSGRQFPNYSSELNVNALELEDSALYLCASSQGRGDNQPQHFGDGTRLSIL.

CDR3 amino acids: CASRTEILINQPQHF. The CDR3 DNA reads TGTGCCAGCAGGACGGAGATTTTAATCAACCAGCCCCAGCATTTT. This sequence joins TRBV28 and TRBJ1-5, with D unclear. The V and J ends lost 6 bases and 7 bases respectively, with 19 bases between them. CDR1 is MDHEN, CDR2 SYDVKM, per germline. The CDR3 is 15 amino acids.

V usage is TRBV4-2 and J usage is TRBJ1-1, with D perhaps TRBD1 (5 bases). The CDR3 has 16 amino acids. The V end was cut by 8 bases, the J end by 1 base, with 20 bases between. Germline CDR1 is LGHNA and CDR2 is YNFKEQ. In DNA, the CDR3 is TGTGCCAGCCCCAAAGCTCCAACAGGCCGGAACACTGAAGCTTTCTTT. Amino acids: CASPKAPTGRNTEAFF.

This chain connects TRBV2 to TRBJ2-5; 11 nucleotides align to TRBD2. The trim removed 5 bases at V and 4 bases at J, leaving 6 bases unmatched. Germline values: CDR1 SNHLY, CDR2 FYNNEI. This CDR3 is built from 15 residues. The CDR3 protein is CASSLPSGGRETQYF. The CDR3 DNA reads as TGTGCCAGCAGTCTCCCTAGCGGGGGGAGAGAGACCCAGTACTTC.

Turning to this clone: A read error may account for a junction end that differs from germline. Other DNA sequences in this sample translate to the same CDR3. The chain links TRBV29-1 to TRBJ2-1, with 9 nucleotides matching TRBD2. The CDR3 sequence is 15 residues long. Germline values: CDR1 SQVTM, CDR2 ANQGSEA. CDR3 protein: CSVALAGPLYNEQFF. For the CDR3, the DNA is TGCAGCGTTGCCCTAGCGGGGCCACTATACAACGAGCAGTTCTTC.

The CDR3 region is CASSQSLIAPEGKQYF. DNA of the CDR3: TGCGCCAGCAGTCAATCGTTAATAGCGCCGGAGGGGAAGCAGTACTTC. The chain links TRBV23-1 to TRBJ2-7, with D maybe TRBD2 (6 bases). TRBV23-1 has ORF status, its function being uncertain. The CDR3 is made up of 16 amino acids. Trimming stripped 0 bases from V and 8 bases from J, with 20 bases between.

V gene TRBV7-9 combines with J gene TRBJ2-1, with TRBD2 matching 10 bases. Germline CDR1 is SEHNR and CDR2 is FQNEAQ (reference sequence). This CDR3 is built from 16 residues. J was trimmed by 2 bases and V by 9 bases; bases with no gene match: 10. CDR3 coding DNA: TGTGCCAGTATCGGGACTAGCGTACATCCCTACAATGAGCAGTTCTTC. It is translated as CASIGTSVHPYNEQFF.

The V and J genes are TRBV7-2 and TRBJ2-7, with 14 bases identical to TRBD2. CDR1 and CDR2 from the germline V gene are SGHTA and FQGNSA. The CDR3 length is 19 residues. V trimming: 2 bases; J trimming: 0 bases; junction bases outside the gene matches: 9. CDR3 loop: CASSLPGTSGSLSSYEQYF. CDR3 coding DNA: TGTGCCAGCAGCTTACCTGGGACTAGCGGGAGCCTGAGCTCCTACGAGCAGTACTTC.

The V call is TRBV29-1, the J call TRBJ1-2; no firm D call. Germline V gene lookup returns CDR1 SQVTM and CDR2 ANQGSEA. This CDR3 spans 12 amino acids. V was shortened by 5 bases and J by 3 bases, with 10 bases between the two germline ends. CDR3 in DNA: TGCAGCGTTTTGGGTCTAGACTATGGCTACACCTTC. Its protein is CSVLGLDYGYTF.

The rearrangement uses TRBV5-4 and TRBJ2-7, with a possible D match to TRBD2 (6 bases). V lost 4 bases to trimming and J lost 1 base, with 15 bases between them. CDR3 length equals 15 residues. Germline V gives CDR1 SGHNT, CDR2 YYREEE (reference sequence). The CDR3 is CASSASGTVSYEQYF. CDR3 bases: TGTGCCAGCAGCGCCTCCGGGACTGTGTCCTACGAGCAGTACTTC.

This clone has just one count. J is TRBJ1-6 and V is TRBV11-3; TRBD1 agrees at 7 bases. V trimming: 2 bases; J trimming: 6 bases; junction bases outside the gene matches: 10. CDR3 length equals 17 residues. Germline V lookup: CDR1 SGHNT, CDR2 YENEEA. The CDR3: CASSLSPPGTANSPLHF. In DNA form, the CDR3 reads TGTGCCAGCAGCTTAAGCCCCCCTGGGACAGCTAATTCACCCCTCCACTTT.